This T cell receptor beta chain comes out of a study of T-cell reconstitution after alpha-beta-depleted transplantation in children. Findings and limits, study-wide: Some patients' high day-60 TCRbeta diversity was attributed to recipient cells surviving conditioning. Reportedly, only several hundred clones from non-depleted graft cells drove alpha-beta T-cell counts at about two months. T-cell counts and diversity at one year following transplant were attributed mainly to newly produced T cells.

Germline V gives CDR1 MNHEY, CDR2 SMNVEV (reference sequence). Trimming cost V 6 bases and J 6 bases, with 11 bases left between them. This CDR3 contains 13 residues. As it was prepared, the TCRbeta library received unique molecular identifiers. TCRdb recomputed calls from the PCR reads with MiXCR, one row per CDR3 protein. This table holds 250,000 to 300,000 distinct CDR3 sequences, 10% found once. This clonotype was seen repeatedly, ten times or more. What it recognizes is unknown. This sample comprised PBMCs, obtained before TCRalphabeta/CD19-depleted stem cell transplant. This receptor was identified in a boy in the first two years of life with acute myeloid leukemia, due to receive a stem cell transplant. V and J are TRBV27 and TRBJ2-2; D gene unclear. In DNA, the CDR3 is TGTGCCAGCAGCCCCTCGGGTTCCGGGGAGCTGTTTTTT. It specifies CASSPSGSGELFF.